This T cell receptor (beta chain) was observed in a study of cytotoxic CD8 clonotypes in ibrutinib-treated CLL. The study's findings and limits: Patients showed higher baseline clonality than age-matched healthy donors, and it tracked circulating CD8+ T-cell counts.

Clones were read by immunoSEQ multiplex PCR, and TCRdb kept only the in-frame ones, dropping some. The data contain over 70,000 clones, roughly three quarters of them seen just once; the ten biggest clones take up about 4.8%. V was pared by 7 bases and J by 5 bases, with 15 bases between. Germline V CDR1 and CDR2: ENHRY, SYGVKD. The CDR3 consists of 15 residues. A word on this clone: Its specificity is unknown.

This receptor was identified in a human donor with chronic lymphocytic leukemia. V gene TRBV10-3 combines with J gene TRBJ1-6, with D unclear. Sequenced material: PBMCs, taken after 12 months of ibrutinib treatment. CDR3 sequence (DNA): TGTGCCATCACCACGGGTCCACCGGATAATTCACCCCTCCACTTT. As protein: CAITTGPPDNSPLHF.